The T cell receptor (beta chain) described here comes from a study of metastatic and nonmetastatic thyroid tumors. About the study: Across blood and tumor or nodule tissue, repertoires from malignant and benign thyroid patients were compared with one another.

A word on this clone: The antigen remains undetermined.

The CDR3 loop spans 16 amino acids. The V gene end was trimmed by 0 bases and the J gene end by 4 bases; junction bases not matched to a gene: 7. Germline-derived CDR1 and CDR2 are WSHSY and SAAADI. No treatment had been given to any patient before thyroid surgery. TCRdb redid the clone calls on the PCR reads using MiXCR. The sample records fewer than 20,000 clones, around a fifth being singletons. Study results and caveats: Patients with malignant thyroid tumors reportedly had significantly higher TCR beta diversity than those with benign nodules, in blood and tumor.

The sequence was collected from a female donor with papillary thyroid cancer or a benign thyroid nodule (not recorded which). Some clones in this sample may be carry-over from other donors' samples. Material for sequencing was adjacent normal tissue. This chain connects TRBV10-2 to TRBJ2-5, with 8 bases fitting TRBD2. The CDR3 DNA reads as TGCGCCAGCAGTGAGTCGACCGGGGGGGTTGTAGAGACCCAGTACTTC. This codes for CASSESTGGVVETQYF.